This TCR beta chain is drawn from a study of cytomegalovirus exposure and HLA in healthy donors. Findings and caveats of the study: It was reportedly the case that the classifier diagnosed cytomegalovirus status with high specificity and sensitivity. The study designated 150 to 200 TCR beta chains cytomegalovirus-associated.

This clone was detected once. Its antigen is currently unknown. Produced via immunoSEQ multiplex PCR; TCRdb's table is partial and in-frame only. The sample lists roughly 52,000 clones, approximately 92% occurring once. Germline values: CDR1 SGHRS, CDR2 YFSETQ. The CDR3 loop spans 14 amino acids. V dropped 2 bases and J dropped 2; count of bases not matched to a gene: 4. This TCR was recovered from a man aged 18 to 35 in good health and CMV-seronegative. The genes are TRBV5-1 and TRBJ2-7, with 7 bases lining up with TRBD1. The specimen sequenced was PBMCs. CDR3: CASSFAQGAYEQYF. CDR3 DNA: TGCGCCAGCAGCTTTGCCCAGGGGGCCTACGAGCAGTACTTC.